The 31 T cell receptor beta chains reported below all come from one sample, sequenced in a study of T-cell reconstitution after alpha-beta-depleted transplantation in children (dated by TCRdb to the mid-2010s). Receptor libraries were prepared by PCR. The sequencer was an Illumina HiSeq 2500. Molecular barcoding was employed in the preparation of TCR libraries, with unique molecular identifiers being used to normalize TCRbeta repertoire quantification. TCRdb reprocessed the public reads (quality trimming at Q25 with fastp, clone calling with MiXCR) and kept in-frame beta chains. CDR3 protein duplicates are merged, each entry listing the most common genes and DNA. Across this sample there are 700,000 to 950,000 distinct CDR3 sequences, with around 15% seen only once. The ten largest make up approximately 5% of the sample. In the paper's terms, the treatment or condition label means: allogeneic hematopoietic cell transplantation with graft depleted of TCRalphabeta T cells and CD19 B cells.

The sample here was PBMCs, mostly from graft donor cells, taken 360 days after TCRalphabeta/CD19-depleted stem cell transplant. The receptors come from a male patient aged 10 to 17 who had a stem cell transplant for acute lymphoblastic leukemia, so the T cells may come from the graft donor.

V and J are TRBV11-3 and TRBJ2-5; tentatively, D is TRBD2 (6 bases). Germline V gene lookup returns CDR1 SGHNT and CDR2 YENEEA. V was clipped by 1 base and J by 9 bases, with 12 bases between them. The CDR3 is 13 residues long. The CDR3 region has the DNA TGTGCCAGCAGCTTAGGTGGGGGACTGGCCCAGTACTTC. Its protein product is CASSLGGGLAQYF. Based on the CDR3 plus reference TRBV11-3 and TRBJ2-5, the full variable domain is EAGVVQSPRYKIIEKKQPVAFWCNPISGHNTLYWYLQNLGQGPELLIRYENEEAVDDSQLPKDRFSAERLKGVDSTLKIQPAELGDSAVYLCASSLGGGLAQYFGPGTRLLVL.

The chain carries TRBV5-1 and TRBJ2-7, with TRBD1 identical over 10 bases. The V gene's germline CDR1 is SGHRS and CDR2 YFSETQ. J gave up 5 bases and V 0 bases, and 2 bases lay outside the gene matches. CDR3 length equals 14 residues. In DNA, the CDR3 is TGCGCCAGCAGCTTGGCGGGACAGGGGAACGAGCAGTACTTC. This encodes CASSLAGQGNEQYF.

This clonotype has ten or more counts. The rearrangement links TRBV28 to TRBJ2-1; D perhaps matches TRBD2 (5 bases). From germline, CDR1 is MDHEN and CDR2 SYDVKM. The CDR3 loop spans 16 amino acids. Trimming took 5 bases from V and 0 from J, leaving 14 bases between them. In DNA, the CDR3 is TGTGCCAGCAGTCCCGGGATTTGGGGCTCCTACAATGAGCAGTTCTTC. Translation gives CASSPGIWGSYNEQFF.

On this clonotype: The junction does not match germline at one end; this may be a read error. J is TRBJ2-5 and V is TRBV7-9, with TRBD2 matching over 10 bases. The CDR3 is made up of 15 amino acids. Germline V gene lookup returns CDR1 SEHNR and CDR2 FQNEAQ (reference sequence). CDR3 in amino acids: CASTLAGGLQETQYF. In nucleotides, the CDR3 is TGTGCCAGCACCTTAGCGGGAGGCTTACAAGAGACCCAGTACTTC. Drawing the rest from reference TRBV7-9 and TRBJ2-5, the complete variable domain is DTGVSQNPRHKITKRGQNVTFRCDPISEHNRLYWYRQTLGQGPEFLTYFQNEAQLEKSRLLSDRFSAERPKGSFSTLEIQRTEQGDSAMYLCASTLAGGLQETQYFGPGTRLLVL.

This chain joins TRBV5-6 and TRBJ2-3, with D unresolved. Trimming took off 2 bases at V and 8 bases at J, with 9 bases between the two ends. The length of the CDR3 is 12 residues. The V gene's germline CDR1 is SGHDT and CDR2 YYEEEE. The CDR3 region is CASSFSRATQYF. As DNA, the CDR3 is TGTGCCAGCAGCTTTAGTCGGGCTACGCAGTATTTT.

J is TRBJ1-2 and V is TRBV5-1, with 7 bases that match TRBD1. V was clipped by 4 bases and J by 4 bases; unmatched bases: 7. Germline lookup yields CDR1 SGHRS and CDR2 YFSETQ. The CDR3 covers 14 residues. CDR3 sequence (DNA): TGCGCCAGCAGCGCGACAGGGTACCGCTATGGCTACACCTTC. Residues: CASSATGYRYGYTF.

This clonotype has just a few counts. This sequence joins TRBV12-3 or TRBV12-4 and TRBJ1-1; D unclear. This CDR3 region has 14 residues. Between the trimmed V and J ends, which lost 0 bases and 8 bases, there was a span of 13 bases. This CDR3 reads CASSLARREAEAFF. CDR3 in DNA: TGTGCCAGCAGTTTAGCGCGAAGGGAGGCCGAAGCTTTCTTT.

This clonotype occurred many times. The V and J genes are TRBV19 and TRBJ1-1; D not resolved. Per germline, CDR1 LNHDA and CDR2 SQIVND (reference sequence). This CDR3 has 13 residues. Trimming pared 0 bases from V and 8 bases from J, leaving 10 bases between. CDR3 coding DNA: TGTGCCAGTAGTATAGATCTAGAAGAGGAAGCTTTCTTT. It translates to CASSIDLEEEAFF.

The DNA for the CDR3 is TGCGCCAGCAGCGCCGGGGGACTATCCCTCACAGATACGCAGTATTTT. Encoded protein: CASSAGGLSLTDTQYF. V is TRBV4-1 and J is TRBJ2-3, with TRBD2 matching over 7 bases. This CDR3 comprises 16 residues. CDR1 and CDR2 (germline): MGHRA, YSYEKL. Unmatched junction bases numbered 10, after V lost 5 bases and J lost 2 bases.

CDR3 in amino acids: CASSAYDSYSYEQYF. The CDR3 nucleotides are TGTGCCAGCAGCGCGTACGACAGCTACTCCTACGAGCAGTACTTC. The chain has TRBV9 and TRBJ2-7; a weak D match, TRBD1 (5 bases). The V end lost 3 bases, the J end lost 0 bases, and 13 bases lay between the germline ends. The CDR3 loop spans 15 amino acids. Germline assignment: CDR1 SGDLS and CDR2 YYNGEE.

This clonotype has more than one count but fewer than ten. In DNA form, the CDR3 reads TGTGCCAGCAGCTACCTCACTAATAGCCTAAATGTCCCCACAGATACGCAGTATTTT. Its translation: CASSYLTNSLNVPTDTQYF. The rearrangement links TRBV11-2 to TRBJ2-3; unclear D gene. V dropped 4 bases and J dropped 2 bases, with 25 bases sitting between them. The germline V gene encodes CDR1 SGHAT and CDR2 FQNNGV. The CDR3 loop spans 19 amino acids.

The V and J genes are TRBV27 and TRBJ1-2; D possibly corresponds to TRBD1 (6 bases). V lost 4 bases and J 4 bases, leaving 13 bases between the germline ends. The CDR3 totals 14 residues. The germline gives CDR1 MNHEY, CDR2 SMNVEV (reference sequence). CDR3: CASSSGGGTYGYTF. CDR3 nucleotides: TGTGCCAGCAGTTCTGGGGGCGGAACCTATGGCTACACCTTC.

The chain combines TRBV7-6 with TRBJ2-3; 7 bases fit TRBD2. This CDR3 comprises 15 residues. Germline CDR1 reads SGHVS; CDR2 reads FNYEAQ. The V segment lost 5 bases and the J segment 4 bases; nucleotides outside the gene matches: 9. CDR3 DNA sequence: TGTGCCAGCAGCAATAGCGGGCTAGCCGCAGATACGCAGTATTTT. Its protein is CASSNSGLAADTQYF.

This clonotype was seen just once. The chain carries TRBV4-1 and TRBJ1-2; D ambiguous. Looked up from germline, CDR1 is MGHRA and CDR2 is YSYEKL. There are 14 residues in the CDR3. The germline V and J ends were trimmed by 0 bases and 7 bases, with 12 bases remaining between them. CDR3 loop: CASSQDRPAGGYTF. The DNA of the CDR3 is TGCGCCAGCAGCCAAGACCGGCCAGCTGGTGGCTACACCTTC.

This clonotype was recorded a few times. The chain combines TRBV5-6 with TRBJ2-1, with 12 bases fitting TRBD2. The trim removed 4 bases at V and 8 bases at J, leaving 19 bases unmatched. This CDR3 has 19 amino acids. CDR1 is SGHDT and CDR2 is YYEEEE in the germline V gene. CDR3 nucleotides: TGTGCCAGCAGCACCGGACAGGGGAAGAGACTAGCGGGGGTGGATGAGCAGTTCTTC. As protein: CASSTGQGKRLAGVDEQFF. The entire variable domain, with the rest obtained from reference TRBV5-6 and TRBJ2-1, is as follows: DAGVTQSPTHLIKTRGQQVTLRCSPKSGHDTVSWYQQALGQGPQFIFQYYEEEERQRGNFPDRFSGHQFPNYSSELNVNALLLGDSALYLCASSTGQGKRLAGVDEQFFGPGTRLTVL.

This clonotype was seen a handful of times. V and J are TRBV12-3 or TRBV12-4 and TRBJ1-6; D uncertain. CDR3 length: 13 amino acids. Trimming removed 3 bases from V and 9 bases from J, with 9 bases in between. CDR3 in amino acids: CASSLQAPSPLHF. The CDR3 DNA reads TGTGCCAGCAGTTTGCAGGCCCCTTCACCCCTCCACTTT.

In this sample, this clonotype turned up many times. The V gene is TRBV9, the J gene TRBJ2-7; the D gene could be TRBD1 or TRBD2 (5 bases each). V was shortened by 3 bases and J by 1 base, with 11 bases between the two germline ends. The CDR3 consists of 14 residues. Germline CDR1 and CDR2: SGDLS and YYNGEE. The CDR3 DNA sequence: TGTGCCAGCAGCGCAGGGTGGGGGTCCTACGAGCAGTACTTC. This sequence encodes CASSAGWGSYEQYF. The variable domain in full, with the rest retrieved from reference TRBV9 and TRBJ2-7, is DSGVTQTPKHLITATGQRVTLRCSPRSGDLSVYWYQQSLDQGLQFLIQYYNGEERAKGNILERFSAQQFPDLHSELNLSSLELGDSALYFCASSAGWGSYEQYFGPGTRLTVT.

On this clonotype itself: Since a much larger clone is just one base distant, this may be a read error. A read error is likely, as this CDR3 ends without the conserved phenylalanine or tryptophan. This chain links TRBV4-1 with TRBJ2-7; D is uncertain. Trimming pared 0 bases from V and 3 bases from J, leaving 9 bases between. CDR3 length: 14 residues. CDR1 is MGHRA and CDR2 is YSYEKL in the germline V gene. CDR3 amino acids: CASSQDLILYEQYL. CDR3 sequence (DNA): TGCGCCAGCAGCCAAGATCTTATCCTCTACGAGCAGTACCTC.

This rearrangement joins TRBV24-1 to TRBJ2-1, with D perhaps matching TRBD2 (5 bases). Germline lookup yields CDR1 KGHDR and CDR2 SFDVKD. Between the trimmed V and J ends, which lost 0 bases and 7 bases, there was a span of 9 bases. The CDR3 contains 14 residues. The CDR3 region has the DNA TGTGCCACCAGTGATTTGAGGACGGGGAATGAGCAGTTCTTC. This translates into CATSDLRTGNEQFF.

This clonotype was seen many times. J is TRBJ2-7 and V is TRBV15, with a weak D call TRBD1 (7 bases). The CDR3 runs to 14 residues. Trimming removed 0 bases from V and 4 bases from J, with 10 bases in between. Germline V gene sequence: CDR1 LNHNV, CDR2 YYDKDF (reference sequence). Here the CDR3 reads CATSRDRGTYEQYF. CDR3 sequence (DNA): TGTGCCACCAGCAGAGACAGGGGGACTTACGAGCAGTACTTC.

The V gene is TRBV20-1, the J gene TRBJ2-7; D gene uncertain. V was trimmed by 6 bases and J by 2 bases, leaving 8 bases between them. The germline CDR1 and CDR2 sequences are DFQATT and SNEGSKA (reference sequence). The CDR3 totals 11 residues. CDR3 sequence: CSASDTYEQYF. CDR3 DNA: TGCAGTGCCTCAGATACCTACGAGCAGTACTTC.

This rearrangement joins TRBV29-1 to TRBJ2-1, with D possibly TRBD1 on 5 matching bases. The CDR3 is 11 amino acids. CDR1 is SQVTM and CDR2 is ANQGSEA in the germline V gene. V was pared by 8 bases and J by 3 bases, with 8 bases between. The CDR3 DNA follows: TGCAGCCTAGGGGTCTACAATGAGCAGTTCTTC. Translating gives CSLGVYNEQFF.

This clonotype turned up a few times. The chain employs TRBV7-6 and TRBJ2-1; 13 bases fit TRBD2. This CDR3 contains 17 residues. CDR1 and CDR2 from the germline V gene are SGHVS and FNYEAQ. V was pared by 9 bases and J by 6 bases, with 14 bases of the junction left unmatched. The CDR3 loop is CARTGSGTSGISNEQFF. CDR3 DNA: TGTGCCAGGACGGGCTCCGGGACTAGCGGGATAAGCAATGAGCAGTTCTTC.

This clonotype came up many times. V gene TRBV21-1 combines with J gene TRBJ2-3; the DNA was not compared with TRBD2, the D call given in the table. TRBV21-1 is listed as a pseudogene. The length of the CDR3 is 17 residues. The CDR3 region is CASSIRTSGSPGDTQYF. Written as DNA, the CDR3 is TGTGCCAGCAGCATTCGGACTAGCGGGAGCCCAGGGGATACGCAGTATTTT.

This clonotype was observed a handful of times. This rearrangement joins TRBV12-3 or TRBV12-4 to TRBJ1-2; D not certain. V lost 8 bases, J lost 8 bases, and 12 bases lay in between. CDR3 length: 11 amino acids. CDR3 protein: CASHGERGYTF. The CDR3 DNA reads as TGTGCCAGCCACGGGGAAAGAGGCTACACCTTC.

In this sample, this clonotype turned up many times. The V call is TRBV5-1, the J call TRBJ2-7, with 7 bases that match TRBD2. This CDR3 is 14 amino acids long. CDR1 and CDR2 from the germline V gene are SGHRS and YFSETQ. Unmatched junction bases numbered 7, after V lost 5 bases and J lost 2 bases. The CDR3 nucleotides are TGCGCCAGCAGGCTGGTGGCGGGAGCCTACGAGCAGTACTTC. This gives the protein CASRLVAGAYEQYF.

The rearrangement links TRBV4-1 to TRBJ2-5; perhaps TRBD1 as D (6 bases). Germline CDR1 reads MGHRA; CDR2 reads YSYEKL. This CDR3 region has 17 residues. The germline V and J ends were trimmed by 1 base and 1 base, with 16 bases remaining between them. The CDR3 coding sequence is TGCGCCAGCAGCCAAGGGCTGACGGGACACCCCCAAGAGACCCAGTACTTC. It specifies CASSQGLTGHPQETQYF.

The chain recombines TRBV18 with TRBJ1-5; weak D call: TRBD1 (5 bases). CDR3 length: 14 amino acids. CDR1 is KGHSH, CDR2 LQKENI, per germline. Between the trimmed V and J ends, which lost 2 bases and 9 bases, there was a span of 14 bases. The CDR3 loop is CASSPSQGWGPQHF. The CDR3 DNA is TGTGCCAGCTCACCATCCCAGGGATGGGGGCCCCAGCATTTT. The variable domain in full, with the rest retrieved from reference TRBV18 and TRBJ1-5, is NAGVMQNPRHLVRRRGQEARLRCSPMKGHSHVYWYRQLPEEGLKFMVYLQKENIIDESGMPKERFSAEFPKEGPSILRIQQVVRGDSAAYFCASSPSQGWGPQHFGDGTRLSIL.

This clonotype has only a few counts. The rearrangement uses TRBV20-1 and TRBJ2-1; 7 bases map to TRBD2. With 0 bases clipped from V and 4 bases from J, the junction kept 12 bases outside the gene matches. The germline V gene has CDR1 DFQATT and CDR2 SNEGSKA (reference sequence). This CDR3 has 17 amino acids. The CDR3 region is CSARDPLRSGIYNEQFF. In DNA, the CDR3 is TGCAGTGCTAGAGATCCCCTGAGGAGCGGGATTTACAATGAGCAGTTCTTC.

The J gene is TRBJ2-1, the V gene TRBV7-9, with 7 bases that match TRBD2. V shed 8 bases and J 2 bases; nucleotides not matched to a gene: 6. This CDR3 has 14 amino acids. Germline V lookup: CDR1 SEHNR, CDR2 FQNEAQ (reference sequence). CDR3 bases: TGTGCCAGCGAGCGGGATTTTACCTACAATGAGCAGTTCTTC. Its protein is CASERDFTYNEQFF.

CDR3 sequence reads: CASSHVPMNTEAFF. For the CDR3, the DNA is TGTGCCAGCAGTCACGTACCCATGAACACTGAAGCTTTCTTT. This chain connects TRBV7-9 to TRBJ1-1, with unresolved D. Trimming removed 6 bases at V and 0 bases at J, with 11 bases between. The CDR3 covers 14 residues. Germline CDR1 reads SEHNR; CDR2 reads FQNEAQ (reference sequence).